This T cell receptor beta chain appears in the sequencing data of a study of shared clonotypes between healthy human individuals. Regarding the study as a whole: Across a handful of donors, naive CD4 shared about 5%, naive CD8 more than 3%, memory CD4 more than 2%, memory CD8 over 0.3%. Naive subsets tended to show greater estimated richness than memory subsets. Unshared clonotypes carried lower generation probabilities than those common to all four donors.

There are 14 residues in the CDR3. Deletions cut 3 bases from V and 7 bases from J, with 14 bases between. CDR1 SGHDT and CDR2 YYEEEE come from the germline V gene. Several immunoSEQ plates held equal portions of the genomic DNA taken from each subset. Only in-frame clones appear in the TCRdb table, and some are missing; sequencing was by immunoSEQ multiplex PCR. This table has roughly 2.5 million clones, more than 90% appearing once. Concerning this clone: What it recognizes is unknown.

This TCR was sampled from a man between 18 and 35 years old in good health. V gene TRBV5-6 combines with J gene TRBJ1-5; D might be TRBD1 (5 bases). Sequencing input: naive CD4+ T cells sorted from blood. Sample subset: CD45RA+ positively selected. CDR3 protein: CASSSIGGVQPQHF. CDR3 nucleotide sequence: TGTGCCAGCAGCTCTATAGGAGGGGTCCAGCCCCAGCATTTT.